These 12 T cell receptor beta chains originate from one sample sequenced in a study of tissue T cells after allogeneic stem cell transplantation. Clones were read by immunoSEQ multiplex PCR, and TCRdb kept only the in-frame ones, dropping some. The table shows about 43,000 clones, with more than 90% occurring only once. Sample: blood, taken before transplantation. The receptors shown here come from a woman aged 35 to 70 who later had graft-versus-host disease after an allogeneic stem cell transplant.

This chain joins TRBV5-6 and TRBJ1-2, with D possibly being TRBD1 (6 bases). V shed 1 base and J shed 2 bases, with 12 bases lying between them. Germline loops: CDR1 SGHDT, CDR2 YYEEEE. The CDR3 consists of 15 residues. CDR3 DNA: TGTGCCAGCAGCTTGTCGACAGGAGTAAACTATGGCTACACCTTC. As protein: CASSLSTGVNYGYTF.

The V call is TRBV28, the J call TRBJ2-7; unclear D gene. Trimming cost V 5 bases and J 6 bases, with 11 bases left between them. This CDR3 is built from 12 residues. Germline V gives CDR1 MDHEN, CDR2 SYDVKM. Written as DNA, the CDR3 is TGTGCCAGCAGTCCCTTGCCGGGCGAGCAGTACTTC. Translated: CASSPLPGEQYF.

This clone has a single count. The chain employs TRBV19 and TRBJ2-5; TRBD1 or TRBD2 may be the D gene (5 bases each). Germline CDR1 reads LNHDA; CDR2 reads SQIVND (reference sequence). V lost 4 bases, J lost 5 bases, and 14 bases lay in between. The CDR3 sequence is 14 residues long. The chain's CDR3 is CASSRGSEWETQYF. In DNA form, the CDR3 reads TGTGCCAGTAGTAGGGGGAGTGAGTGGGAGACCCAGTACTTC.

V and J are TRBV12-3 or TRBV12-4 and TRBJ1-2; no clear D gene. The CDR3 totals 12 residues. Trimming shortened V by 4 bases and J by 8 bases, and 11 bases separated the two germline ends. This CDR3 is CASSSYSPGYTF. In DNA, the CDR3 is TGTGCCAGCAGTTCCTACAGCCCCGGCTACACCTTC.

V is TRBV9 and J is TRBJ2-1; D uncertain. Trimming pared 0 bases from V and 4 bases from J, leaving 17 bases between. Germline CDR1 is SGDLS and CDR2 is YYNGEE. This CDR3 comprises 17 residues. Here the CDR3 reads CASSVALMSSPYNEQFF. The CDR3, as DNA: TGTGCCAGCAGCGTAGCCTTAATGTCATCCCCTTACAATGAGCAGTTCTTC.

V is TRBV4-1 and J is TRBJ2-5; D is possibly TRBD2 (5 bases). The germline V and J ends were trimmed by 4 bases and 4 bases, with 16 bases remaining between them. Germline-derived CDR1 and CDR2 are MGHRA and YSYEKL. CDR3 length: 15 residues. CDR3 nucleotides: TGCGCCAGCAGCCGTGGTGGGAGAGGTGGAGAGACCCAGTACTTC. Translated: CASSRGGRGGETQYF.

Points on this clone: One end of the junction does not line up with germline, which may come from a read error. V is TRBV28 and J is TRBJ2-5, with D perhaps given as TRBD1 or TRBD2 (7 bases each). The CDR3 spans 11 residues. The germline CDR1 and CDR2 sequences are MDHEN and SYDVKM. For the CDR3, the DNA is TGTGCCAGCAGCCGCGTGGGGGGGACAGACTTC. Translation: CASSRVGGTDF.

The chain has TRBV30 and TRBJ1-3, with D unclear. Germline V CDR1 and CDR2: GTSNPN, SVGIG (reference sequence). The CDR3 has 14 amino acids. V lost 8 bases, J lost 0 bases, and 14 bases lay in between. The CDR3 nucleotides are TGTGCCCGTGGATCCGCCTTCTCTGGAAACACCATATATTTT. It is translated as CARGSAFSGNTIYF.

The chain couples TRBV14 to TRBJ1-1; 9 nucleotides agree with TRBD1. Germline V gene sequence: CDR1 SGHDN, CDR2 FVKESK. CDR3 length equals 14 residues. The V segment lost 3 bases and the J segment 8 bases; nucleotides outside the gene matches: 7. The CDR3 DNA is TGTGCCAGCAGCCAGGACAGGGGTACCCGGGAAGCTTTCTTT. Residues: CASSQDRGTREAFF. Drawing the rest from reference TRBV14 and TRBJ1-1, the complete variable domain is EAGVTQFPSHSVIEKGQTVTLRCDPISGHDNLYWYRRVMGKEIKFLLHFVKESKQDESGMPNNRFLAERTGGTYSTLKVQPAELEDSGVYFCASSQDRGTREAFFGQGTRLTVV.

The chain carries TRBV6-5 and TRBJ1-2, with TRBD1 matching 8 bases. The ends lost 0 bases at V and 3 bases at J; junction bases unmatched: 6. The germline V gene encodes CDR1 MNHEY and CDR2 SVGAGI. The CDR3 runs to 16 residues. The CDR3 sequence: CASSYSGRGRHYGYTF. CDR3 nucleotides: TGTGCCAGCAGTTACTCGGGCAGGGGGCGGCACTATGGCTACACCTTC.

The chain uses TRBV6-5 and TRBJ1-1; D is unclear. This CDR3 is 14 amino acids long. CDR1 is MNHEY, CDR2 SVGAGI, per germline. V was shortened by 0 bases and J by 5 bases, with 10 bases between the two germline ends. The CDR3 DNA reads as TGTGCCAGCAGTTACTCGGCCGGGGTAACTGAAGCTTTCTTT. Amino acids: CASSYSAGVTEAFF.

The chain is built from TRBV30 and TRBJ1-2, with D perhaps matching TRBD1 (5 bases). The V end lost 0 bases, the J end lost 7 bases, and 15 bases lay between the germline ends. Looked up from germline, CDR1 is GTSNPN and CDR2 is SVGIG (reference sequence). The CDR3 loop spans 14 amino acids. Written as DNA, the CDR3 is TGTGCCTGGAGTGTATGGGGGGGTGAAGGTGGCTACACCTTC. This codes for CAWSVWGGEGGYTF.